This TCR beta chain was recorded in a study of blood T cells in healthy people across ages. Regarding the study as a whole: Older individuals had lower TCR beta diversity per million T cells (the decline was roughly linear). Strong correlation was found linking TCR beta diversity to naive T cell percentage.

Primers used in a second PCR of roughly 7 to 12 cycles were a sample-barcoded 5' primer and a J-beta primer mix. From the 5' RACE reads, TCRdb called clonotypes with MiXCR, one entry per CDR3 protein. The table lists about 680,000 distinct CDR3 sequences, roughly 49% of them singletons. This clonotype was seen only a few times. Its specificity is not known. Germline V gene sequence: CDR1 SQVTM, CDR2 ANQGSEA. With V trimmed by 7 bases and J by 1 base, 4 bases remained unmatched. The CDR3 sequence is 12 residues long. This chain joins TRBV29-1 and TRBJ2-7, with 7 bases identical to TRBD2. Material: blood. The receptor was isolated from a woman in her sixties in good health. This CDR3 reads CSGGGGSYEQYF. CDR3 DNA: TGCAGCGGTGGGGGGGGATCCTACGAGCAGTACTTC.